This T cell receptor beta chain was captured in a study of stem cell transplantation in POMP-related autoinflammatory disease. Overall study context: The study hypothesized thymoproteasome defects skew the TRB repertoire via impaired CD8+ selection. Before transplant: CD4+ naive skewing, low CD8+ proportions, reduced cytokine secretion. Regarding the study as a whole: Across all analyzed T-cell subsets, patients with PRAID tended toward reduced diversity and increased clonality.

PRAID combined immunodeficiency and autoinflammation. For this clone: Its specificity is not known.

Clones were sequenced by immunoSEQ multiplex PCR, and TCRdb holds only the in-frame ones, with some missing. The sample lists hundreds of clones, about 83% occurring once. The sample was CD4+ follicular helper T cells (Tfh) from PBMCs, taken before stem cell transplantation. This sequence was found in a human donor with POMP-related autoinflammation and immune dysregulation (PRAID).

The CDR3: CASSLPRDRALEETQYF. The DNA for the CDR3 is TGTGCCAGCAGCTTACCCCGGGACAGGGCGTTGGAGGAGACCCAGTACTTC. J is TRBJ2-5 and V is TRBV11-2; 9 bases fit TRBD1. V gave up 2 bases and J gave up 5 bases; unmatched junction bases: 12. The CDR3 is 17 amino acids. Germline lookup yields CDR1 SGHAT and CDR2 FQNNGV.